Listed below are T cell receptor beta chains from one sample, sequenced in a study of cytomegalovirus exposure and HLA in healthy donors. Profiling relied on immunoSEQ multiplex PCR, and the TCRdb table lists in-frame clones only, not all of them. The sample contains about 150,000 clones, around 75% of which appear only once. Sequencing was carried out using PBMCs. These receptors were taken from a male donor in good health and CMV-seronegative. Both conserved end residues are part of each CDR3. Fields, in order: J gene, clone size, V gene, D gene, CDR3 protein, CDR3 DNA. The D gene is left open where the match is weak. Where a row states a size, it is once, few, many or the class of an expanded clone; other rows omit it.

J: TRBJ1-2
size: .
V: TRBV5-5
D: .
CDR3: CASSAPLVPIGVRGLDGYTF
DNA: TGTGCCAGCAGCGCCCCTCTAGTCCCGATAGGGGTTAGGGGATTGGATGGCTACACCTTC

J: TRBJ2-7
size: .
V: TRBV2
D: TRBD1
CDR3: CASSEGTGAYEQYF
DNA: TGTGCCAGCAGTGAAGGGACAGGGGCCTACGAGCAGTACTTC

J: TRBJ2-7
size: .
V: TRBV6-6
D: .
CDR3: CASSYAGLQTYEQYF
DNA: TGTGCCAGCAGTTATGCGGGACTGCAAACCTACGAGCAGTACTTC

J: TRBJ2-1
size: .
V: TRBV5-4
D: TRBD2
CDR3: CASSLGSGGLSPEQFF
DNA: TGTGCCAGCAGCTTGGGTAGCGGGGGCCTCAGCCCTGAGCAGTTCTTC

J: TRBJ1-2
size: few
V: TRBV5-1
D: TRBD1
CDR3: CASSEGQGDYGYTF
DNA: TGCGCCAGCAGCGAGGGACAGGGAGACTATGGCTACACCTTC

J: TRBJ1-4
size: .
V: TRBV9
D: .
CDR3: CASSVAGGFDEKLFF
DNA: TGTGCCAGCAGCGTAGCTGGAGGGTTTGATGAAAAACTGTTTTTT

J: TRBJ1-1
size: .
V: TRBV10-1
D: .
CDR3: CATSSQPRDTEAFF
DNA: TGCGCCACCTCGTCGCAGCCTCGGGACACTGAAGCTTTCTTT

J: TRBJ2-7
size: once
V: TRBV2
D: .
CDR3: CASEGRTYEQYF
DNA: TGTGCCAGCGAGGGCAGGACCTACGAGCAGTACTTC

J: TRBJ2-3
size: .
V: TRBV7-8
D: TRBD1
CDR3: CASSLWRDRADTQYF
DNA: TGTGCCAGCAGCTTATGGAGGGACAGGGCAGATACGCAGTATTTT

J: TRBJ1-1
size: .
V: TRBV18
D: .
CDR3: CASSGGQMNTEAFF
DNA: TGTGCCAGCTCAGGAGGGCAGATGAACACTGAAGCTTTCTTT

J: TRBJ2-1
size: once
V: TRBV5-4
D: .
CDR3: CASSFTGYNEQFF
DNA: TGTGCCAGCAGCTTCACGGGCTACAATGAGCAGTTCTTC

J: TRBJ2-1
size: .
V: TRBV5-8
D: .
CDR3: CASTIGRGYNEQFF
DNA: TGTGCCAGCACCATTGGCCGGGGATACAATGAGCAGTTCTTC

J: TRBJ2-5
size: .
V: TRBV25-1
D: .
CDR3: CASSEIGGEETQYF
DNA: TGTGCCAGCAGTGAGATTGGAGGGGAAGAGACCCAGTACTTC